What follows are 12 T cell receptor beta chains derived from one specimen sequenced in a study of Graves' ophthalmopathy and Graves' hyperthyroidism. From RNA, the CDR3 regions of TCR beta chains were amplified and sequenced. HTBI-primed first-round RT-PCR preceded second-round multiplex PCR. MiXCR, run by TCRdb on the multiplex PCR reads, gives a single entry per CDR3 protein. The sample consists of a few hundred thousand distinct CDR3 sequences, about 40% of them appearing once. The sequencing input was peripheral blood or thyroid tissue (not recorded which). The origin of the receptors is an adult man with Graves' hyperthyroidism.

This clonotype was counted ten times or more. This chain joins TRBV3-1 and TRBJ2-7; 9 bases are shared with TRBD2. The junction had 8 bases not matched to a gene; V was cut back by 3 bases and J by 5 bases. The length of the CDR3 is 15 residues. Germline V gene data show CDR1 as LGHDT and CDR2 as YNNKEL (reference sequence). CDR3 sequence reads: CASSQVAGVRDEQYF. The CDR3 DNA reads TGTGCCAGCAGCCAGGTAGCGGGGGTTCGGGACGAGCAGTACTTC.

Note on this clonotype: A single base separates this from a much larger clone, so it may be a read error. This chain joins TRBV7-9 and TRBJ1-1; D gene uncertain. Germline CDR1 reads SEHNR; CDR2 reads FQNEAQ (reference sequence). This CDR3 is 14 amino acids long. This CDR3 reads CAGSLMAGRAEAFF. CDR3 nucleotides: TGTGCCGGCAGCTTAATGGCAGGTCGCGCTGAAGCTTTCTTT.

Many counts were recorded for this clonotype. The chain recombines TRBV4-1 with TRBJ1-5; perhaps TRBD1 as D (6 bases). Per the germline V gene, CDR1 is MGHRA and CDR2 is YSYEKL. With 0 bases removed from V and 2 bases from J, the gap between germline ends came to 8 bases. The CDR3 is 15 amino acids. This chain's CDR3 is CASSQERQGNQPQHF. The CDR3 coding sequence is TGCGCCAGCAGCCAAGAGAGACAGGGCAATCAGCCCCAGCATTTT.

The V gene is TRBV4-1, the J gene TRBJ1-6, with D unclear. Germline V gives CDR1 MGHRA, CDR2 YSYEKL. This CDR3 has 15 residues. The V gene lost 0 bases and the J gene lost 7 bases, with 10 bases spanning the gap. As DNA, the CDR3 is TGCGCCAGCAGCCAAGATCTAGCCCAAAATTCACCCCTCCACTTT. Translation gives CASSQDLAQNSPLHF.

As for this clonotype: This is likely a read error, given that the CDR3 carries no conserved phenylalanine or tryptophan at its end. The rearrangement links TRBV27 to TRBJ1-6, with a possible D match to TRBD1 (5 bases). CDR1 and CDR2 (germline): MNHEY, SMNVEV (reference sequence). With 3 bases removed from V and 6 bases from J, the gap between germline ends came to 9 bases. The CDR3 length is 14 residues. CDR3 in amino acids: CASSFGDPNSPLHL. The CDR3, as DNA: TGTGCCAGCAGTTTTGGGGACCCTAATTCACCCCTCCACCTT.

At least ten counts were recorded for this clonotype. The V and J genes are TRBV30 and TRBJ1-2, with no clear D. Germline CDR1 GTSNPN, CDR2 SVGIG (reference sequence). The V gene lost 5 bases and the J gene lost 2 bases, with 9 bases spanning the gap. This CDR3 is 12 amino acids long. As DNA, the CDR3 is TGTGCCTGGTTCCAGATAAACTATGGCTACACCTTC. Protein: CAWFQINYGYTF.

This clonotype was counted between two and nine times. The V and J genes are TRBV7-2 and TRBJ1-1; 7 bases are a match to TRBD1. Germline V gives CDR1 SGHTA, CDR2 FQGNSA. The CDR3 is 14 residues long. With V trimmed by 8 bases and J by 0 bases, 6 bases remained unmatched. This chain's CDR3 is CASHNDRVNTEAFF. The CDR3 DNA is TGTGCCAGCCATAACGACAGGGTGAACACTGAAGCTTTCTTT. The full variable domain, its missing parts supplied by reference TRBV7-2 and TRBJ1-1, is GAGVSQSPSNKVTEKGKDVELRCDPISGHTALYWYRQSLGQGLEFLIYFQGNSAPDKSGLPSDRFSAERTGGSVSTLTIQRTQQEDSAVYLCASHNDRVNTEAFFGQGTRLTVV.

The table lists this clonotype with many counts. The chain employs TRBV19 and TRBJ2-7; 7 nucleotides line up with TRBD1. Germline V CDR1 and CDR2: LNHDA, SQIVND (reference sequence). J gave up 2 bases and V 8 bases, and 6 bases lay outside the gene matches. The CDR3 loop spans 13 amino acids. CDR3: CASGRQGAYEQYF. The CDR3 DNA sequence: TGTGCCAGTGGAAGGCAGGGGGCCTACGAGCAGTACTTC.

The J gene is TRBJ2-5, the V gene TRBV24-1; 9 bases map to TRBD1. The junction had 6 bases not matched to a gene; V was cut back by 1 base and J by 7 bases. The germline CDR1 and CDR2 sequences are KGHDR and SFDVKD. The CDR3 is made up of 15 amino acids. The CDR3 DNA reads TGTGCCACCAGTGATTTAGGGGACAGGGAAGGGACCCAGTACTTC. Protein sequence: CATSDLGDREGTQYF.

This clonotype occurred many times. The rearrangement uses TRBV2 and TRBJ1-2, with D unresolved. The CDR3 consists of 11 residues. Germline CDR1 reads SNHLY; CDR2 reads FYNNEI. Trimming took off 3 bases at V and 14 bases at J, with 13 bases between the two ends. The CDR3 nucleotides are TGTGCCAGCAGTGACTGGGGTTTCAGGACCTTC. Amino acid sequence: CASSDWGFRTF.

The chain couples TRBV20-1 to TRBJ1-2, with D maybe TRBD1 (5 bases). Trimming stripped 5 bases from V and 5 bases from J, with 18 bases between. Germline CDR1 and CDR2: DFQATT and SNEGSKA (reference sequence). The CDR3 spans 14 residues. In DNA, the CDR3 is TGCAGTGCTCCCGGGACTAGCGGTGGTTATGGCTACACCTTC. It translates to CSAPGTSGGYGYTF.

CDR3 in DNA: TGTGCCAGCAGCGGACGGACAGGGGGCAAATCACCCCTCCACTTT. It yields the protein CASSGRTGGKSPLHF. The J gene is TRBJ1-6, the V gene TRBV2; TRBD1 matches at 11 bases. This CDR3 has 15 residues. With V trimmed by 6 bases and J by 10 bases, 8 bases remained unmatched. Germline V gene sequence: CDR1 SNHLY, CDR2 FYNNEI.